Detailed here is one T cell receptor (beta chain). Additional DNA sequences in this sample encode the identical CDR3. In the authors' methods: Reference gene primer amplification yielded estimated nucleated cell counts. Repertoires were generated with immunoSEQ multiplex PCR, while TCRdb's copy carries only in-frame clones and drops some. V and J calls and clone size are those listed in that table; D and trimming were worked out from the DNA. The table shows under 300,000 clones, with 81% occurring only once. The data belong to a study of blood T cell repertoires in COVID-19. Study-wide context: Both acute and convalescent COVID-19 samples were obtained from the United States, Italy and Spain. T cells, B-cell-depleted T cells, or PBMCs provided the cDNA or gDNA that served as material.

Sequencing used peripheral blood. The receptor's source is an older woman with active or convalescent COVID-19.

CDR3 DNA sequence: TGTGCCAGCAGGACCGGGAGCAATCAGCCCCAGCATTTT. Translated: CASRTGSNQPQHF. V gene TRBV12-3 or TRBV12-4 combines with J gene TRBJ1-5; D is uncertain. V gave up 6 bases and J gave up 1 base, with 7 bases separating them. CDR3 length: 13 amino acids.